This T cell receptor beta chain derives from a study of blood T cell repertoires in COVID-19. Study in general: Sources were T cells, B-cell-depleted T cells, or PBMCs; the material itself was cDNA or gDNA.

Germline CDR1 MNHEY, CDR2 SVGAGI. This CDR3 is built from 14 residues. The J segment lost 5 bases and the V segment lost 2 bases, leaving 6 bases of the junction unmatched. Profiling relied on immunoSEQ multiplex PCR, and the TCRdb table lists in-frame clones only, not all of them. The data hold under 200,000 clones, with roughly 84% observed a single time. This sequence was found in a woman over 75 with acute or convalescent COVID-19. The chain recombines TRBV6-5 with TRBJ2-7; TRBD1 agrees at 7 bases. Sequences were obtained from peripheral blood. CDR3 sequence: CASSYPGQRNEQYF. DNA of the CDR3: TGTGCCAGCAGTTACCCGGGACAGAGGAACGAGCAGTACTTC.